This T cell receptor (beta chain) was obtained from a study of cytomegalovirus exposure and HLA in healthy donors. Study details: Later, an analysis reported that the approximately 120 validation repertoires had used the same platform as the approximately 660 first-cohort repertoires. Study findings and constraints: It was reported that the classifier diagnosed cytomegalovirus status with high specificity and sensitivity in both the original and validation cohorts. The authors confirmed in vitro that three CMV-associated chains were specific for CMV antigens.

Measured with immunoSEQ multiplex PCR; TCRdb has only the in-frame clones, and not every one. The sample contains roughly 220,000 clones, around nine tenths of which appear only once. Worth noting for this clone: Its target is unknown.

Losses at the gene ends were 6 bases for V and 4 bases for J; bases not matched to a gene: 6. Per germline, CDR1 MNHEY and CDR2 SMNVEV (reference sequence). CDR3 length equals 15 residues. The donors were members of the validation cohort, which comprised 90 to 150 subjects and was separate from the first cohort of roughly 700 subjects. Sequenced: PBMCs. This TCR derives from a woman aged 18-30 years in good health and CMV-seronegative. The chain joins TRBV27 to TRBJ2-1, with 10 bases that match TRBD2. The CDR3 nucleotides are TGTGCCAGCAGCCCTAGCGGGAGTTCTTACAATGAGCAGTTCTTC. Protein: CASSPSGSSYNEQFF.